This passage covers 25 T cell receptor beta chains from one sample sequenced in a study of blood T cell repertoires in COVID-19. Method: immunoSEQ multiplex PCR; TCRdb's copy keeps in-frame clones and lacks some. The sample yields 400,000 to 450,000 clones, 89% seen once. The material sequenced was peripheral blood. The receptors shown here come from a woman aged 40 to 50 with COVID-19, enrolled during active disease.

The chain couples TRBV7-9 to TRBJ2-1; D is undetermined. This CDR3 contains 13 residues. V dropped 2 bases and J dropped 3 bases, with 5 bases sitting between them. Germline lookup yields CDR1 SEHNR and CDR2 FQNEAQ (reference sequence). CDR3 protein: CASSLPLYNEQFF. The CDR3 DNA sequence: TGTGCCAGCAGCTTACCCCTCTACAATGAGCAGTTCTTC.

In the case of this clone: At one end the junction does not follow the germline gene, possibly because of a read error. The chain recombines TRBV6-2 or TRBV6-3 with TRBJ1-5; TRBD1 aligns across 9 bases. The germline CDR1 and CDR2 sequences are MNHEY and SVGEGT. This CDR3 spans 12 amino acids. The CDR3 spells CASSDPGQGPFF. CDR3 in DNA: TGTGCCAGCAGTGACCCGGGACAGGGACCGTTTTTT.

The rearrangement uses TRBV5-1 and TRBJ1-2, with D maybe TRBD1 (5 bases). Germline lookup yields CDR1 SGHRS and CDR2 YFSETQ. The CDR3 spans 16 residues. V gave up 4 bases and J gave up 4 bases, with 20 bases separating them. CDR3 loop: CASSVESGVFAYGYTF. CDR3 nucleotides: TGCGCCAGCAGCGTGGAATCGGGGGTTTTCGCCTATGGCTACACCTTC. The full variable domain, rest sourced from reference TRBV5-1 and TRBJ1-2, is KAGVTQTPRYLIKTRGQQVTLSCSPISGHRSVSWYQQTPGQGLQFLFEYFSETQRNKGNFPGRFSGRQFSNSRSEMNVSTLELGDSALYLCASSVESGVFAYGYTFGSGTRLTVV.

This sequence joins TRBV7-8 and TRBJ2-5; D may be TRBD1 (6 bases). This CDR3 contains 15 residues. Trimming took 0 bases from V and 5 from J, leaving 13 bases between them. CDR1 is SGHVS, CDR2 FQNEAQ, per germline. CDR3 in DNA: TGTGCCAGCAGCTTAGCCTGGGGGCCGGGGGAGACCCAGTACTTC. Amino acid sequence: CASSLAWGPGETQYF.

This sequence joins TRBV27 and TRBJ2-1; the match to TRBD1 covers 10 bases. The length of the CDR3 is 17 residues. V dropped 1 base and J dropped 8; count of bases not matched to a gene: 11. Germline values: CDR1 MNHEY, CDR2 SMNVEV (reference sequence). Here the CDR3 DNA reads TGTGCCAGCAGTTTATTTGGGGACAGGGGAGGCCAGGATGAGCAGTTCTTC. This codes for CASSLFGDRGGQDEQFF.

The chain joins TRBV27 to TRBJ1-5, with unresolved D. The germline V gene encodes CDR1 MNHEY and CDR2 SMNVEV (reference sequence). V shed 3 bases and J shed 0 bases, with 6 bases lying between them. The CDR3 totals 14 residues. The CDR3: CASSFRDSNQPQHF. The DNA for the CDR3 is TGTGCCAGCAGTTTTCGGGATAGCAATCAGCCCCAGCATTTT.

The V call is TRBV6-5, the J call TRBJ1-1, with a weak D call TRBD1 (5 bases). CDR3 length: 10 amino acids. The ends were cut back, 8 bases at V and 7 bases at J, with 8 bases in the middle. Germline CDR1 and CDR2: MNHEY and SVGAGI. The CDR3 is CASRDFEAFF. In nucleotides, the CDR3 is TGTGCCAGCCGGGACTTTGAAGCTTTCTTT.

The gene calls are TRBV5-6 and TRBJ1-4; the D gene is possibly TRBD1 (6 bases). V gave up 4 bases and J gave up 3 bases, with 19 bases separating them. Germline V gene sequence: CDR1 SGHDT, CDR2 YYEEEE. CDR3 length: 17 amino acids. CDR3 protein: CASSLGAGALPNEKLFF. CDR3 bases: TGTGCCAGCAGCCTCGGCGCGGGGGCTTTACCTAATGAAAAACTGTTTTTT.

This CDR3 reads CASSLAISPNNEKLFF. For the CDR3, the DNA is TGTGCCAGCAGTTTAGCTATCTCACCTAATAATGAAAAACTGTTTTTT. V usage is TRBV27 and J usage is TRBJ1-4; no reliable D call. The CDR3 consists of 16 residues. Trimming left V 2 bases short and J 4 bases short, with 14 bases between. Germline assignment: CDR1 MNHEY and CDR2 SMNVEV (reference sequence).

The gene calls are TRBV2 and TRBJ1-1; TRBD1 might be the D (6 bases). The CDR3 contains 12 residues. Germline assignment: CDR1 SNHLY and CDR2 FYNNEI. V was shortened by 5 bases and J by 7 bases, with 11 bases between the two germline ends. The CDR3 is CASSRQVFEAFF. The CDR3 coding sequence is TGTGCCAGCAGTCGACAGGTGTTTGAAGCTTTCTTT.

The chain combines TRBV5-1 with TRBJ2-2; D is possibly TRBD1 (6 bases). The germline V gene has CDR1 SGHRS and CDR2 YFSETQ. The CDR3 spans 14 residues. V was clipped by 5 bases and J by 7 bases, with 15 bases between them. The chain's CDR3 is CASRGSGADGELFF. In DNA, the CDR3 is TGCGCCAGCAGAGGGTCAGGGGCGGACGGGGAGCTGTTTTTT.

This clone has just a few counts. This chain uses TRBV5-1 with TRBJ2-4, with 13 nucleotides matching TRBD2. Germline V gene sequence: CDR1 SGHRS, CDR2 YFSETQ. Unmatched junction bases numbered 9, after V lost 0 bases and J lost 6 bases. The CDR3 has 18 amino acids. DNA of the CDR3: TGCGCCAGCAGCTTGGGGGGACTAGCGGGACCCAAGGGAAACATTCAGTACTTC. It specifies CASSLGGLAGPKGNIQYF.

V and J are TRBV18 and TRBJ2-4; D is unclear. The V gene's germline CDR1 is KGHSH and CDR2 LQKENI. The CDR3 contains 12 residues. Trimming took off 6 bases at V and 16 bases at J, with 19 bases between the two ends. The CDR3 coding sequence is TGTGCCAGCTCCCCTGATACGGGTACCCGATACTTC. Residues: CASSPDTGTRYF.

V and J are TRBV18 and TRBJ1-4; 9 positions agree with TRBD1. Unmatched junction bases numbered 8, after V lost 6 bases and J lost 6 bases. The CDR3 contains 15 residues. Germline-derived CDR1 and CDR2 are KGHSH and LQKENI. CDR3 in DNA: TGTGCCAGCTCCCACACAGGGGGCCGAGATGAAAAACTGTTTTTT. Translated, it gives CASSHTGGRDEKLFF.

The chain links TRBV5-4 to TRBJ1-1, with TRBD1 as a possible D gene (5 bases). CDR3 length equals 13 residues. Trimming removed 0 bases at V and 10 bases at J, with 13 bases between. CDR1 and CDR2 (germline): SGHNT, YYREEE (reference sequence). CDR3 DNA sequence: TGTGCCAGCAGCTTGGAGGAGGGGAGGCGAGCTTTCTTT. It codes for CASSLEEGRRAFF.

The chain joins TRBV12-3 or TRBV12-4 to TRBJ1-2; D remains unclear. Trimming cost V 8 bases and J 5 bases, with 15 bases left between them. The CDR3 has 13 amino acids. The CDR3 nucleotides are TGTGCCAGCGTCGCTTCAGGTGCTTATGGCTACACCTTC. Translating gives CASVASGAYGYTF.

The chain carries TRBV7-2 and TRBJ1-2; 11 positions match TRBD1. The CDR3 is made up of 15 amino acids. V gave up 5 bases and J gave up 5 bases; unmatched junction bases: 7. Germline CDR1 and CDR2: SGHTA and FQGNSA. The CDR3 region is CASSLGQGAGYGYTF. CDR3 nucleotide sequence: TGTGCCAGCAGCCTAGGACAGGGGGCTGGATATGGCTACACCTTC.

CDR3 DNA sequence: TGTGCCAGTAGTGTGCGACAGGGGGTTGGGAAGGATGGCTACACCTTC. Translating it yields CASSVRQGVGKDGYTF. The gene calls are TRBV19 and TRBJ1-2, with 9 nucleotides matching TRBD1. The CDR3 length is 16 residues. The J segment lost 6 bases and the V segment lost 5 bases, leaving 13 bases of the junction unmatched. The germline CDR1 and CDR2 sequences are LNHDA and SQIVND (reference sequence). The entire variable domain, with the rest obtained from reference TRBV19 and TRBJ1-2, is as follows: DGGITQSPKYLFRKEGQNVTLSCEQNLNHDAMYWYRQDPGQGLRLIYYSQIVNDFQKGDIAEGYSVSREKKESFPLTVTSAQKNPTAFYLCASSVRQGVGKDGYTFGSGTRLTVV.

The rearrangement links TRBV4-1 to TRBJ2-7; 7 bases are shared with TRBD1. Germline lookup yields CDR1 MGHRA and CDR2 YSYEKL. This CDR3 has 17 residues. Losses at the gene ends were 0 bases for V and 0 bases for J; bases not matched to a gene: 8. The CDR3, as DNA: TGCGCCAGCAGCCAAGATAGGGACAGTACTATCTCCTACGAGCAGTACTTC. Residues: CASSQDRDSTISYEQYF.

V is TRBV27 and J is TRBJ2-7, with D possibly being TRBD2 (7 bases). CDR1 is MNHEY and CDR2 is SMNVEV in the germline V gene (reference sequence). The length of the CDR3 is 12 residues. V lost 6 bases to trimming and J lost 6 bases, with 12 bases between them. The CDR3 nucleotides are TGTGCCAGCAGCCGAGGGGGGGGCGAGCAGTACTTC. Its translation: CASSRGGGEQYF.

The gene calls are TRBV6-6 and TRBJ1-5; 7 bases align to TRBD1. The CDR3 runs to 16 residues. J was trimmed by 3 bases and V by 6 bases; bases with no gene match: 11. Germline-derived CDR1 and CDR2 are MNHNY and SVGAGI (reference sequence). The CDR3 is CASRSYRDRPNQPQHF. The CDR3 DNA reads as TGTGCCAGCAGATCGTACCGGGACAGACCCAATCAGCCCCAGCATTTT.

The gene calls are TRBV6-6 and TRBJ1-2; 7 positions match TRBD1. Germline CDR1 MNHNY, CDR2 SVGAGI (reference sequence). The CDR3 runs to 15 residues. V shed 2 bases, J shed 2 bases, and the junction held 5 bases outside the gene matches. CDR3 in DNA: TGTGCCAGCAGTTACCTGCAGGGGGGCAACTATGGCTACACCTTC. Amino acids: CASSYLQGGNYGYTF.

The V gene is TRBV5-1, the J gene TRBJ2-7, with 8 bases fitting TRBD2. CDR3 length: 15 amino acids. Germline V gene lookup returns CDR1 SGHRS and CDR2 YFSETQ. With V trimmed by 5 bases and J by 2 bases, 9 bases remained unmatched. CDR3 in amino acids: CASRQAGGLTYEQYF. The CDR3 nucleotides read TGCGCCAGCAGACAGGCGGGGGGCCTCACCTACGAGCAGTACTTC. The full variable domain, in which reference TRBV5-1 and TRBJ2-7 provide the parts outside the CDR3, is KAGVTQTPRYLIKTRGQQVTLSCSPISGHRSVSWYQQTPGQGLQFLFEYFSETQRNKGNFPGRFSGRQFSNSRSEMNVSTLELGDSALYLCASRQAGGLTYEQYFGPGTRLTVT.

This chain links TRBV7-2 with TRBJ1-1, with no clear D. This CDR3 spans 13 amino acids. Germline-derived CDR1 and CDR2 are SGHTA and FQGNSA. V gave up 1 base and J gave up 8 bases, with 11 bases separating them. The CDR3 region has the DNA TGTGCCAGCAGCTTAGATGTTGGCAGGGAAGCTTTCTTT. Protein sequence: CASSLDVGREAFF.

The CDR3: CAISESGGANVLTF. Written as DNA, the CDR3 is TGTGCCATCAGTGAGTCGGGCGGGGCCAACGTCCTGACTTTC. This rearrangement joins TRBV10-3 to TRBJ2-6, with D hard to call. The CDR3 totals 14 residues. The germline V and J ends were trimmed by 0 bases and 4 bases, with 4 bases remaining between them. Germline V gene lookup returns CDR1 ENHRY and CDR2 SYGVKD.